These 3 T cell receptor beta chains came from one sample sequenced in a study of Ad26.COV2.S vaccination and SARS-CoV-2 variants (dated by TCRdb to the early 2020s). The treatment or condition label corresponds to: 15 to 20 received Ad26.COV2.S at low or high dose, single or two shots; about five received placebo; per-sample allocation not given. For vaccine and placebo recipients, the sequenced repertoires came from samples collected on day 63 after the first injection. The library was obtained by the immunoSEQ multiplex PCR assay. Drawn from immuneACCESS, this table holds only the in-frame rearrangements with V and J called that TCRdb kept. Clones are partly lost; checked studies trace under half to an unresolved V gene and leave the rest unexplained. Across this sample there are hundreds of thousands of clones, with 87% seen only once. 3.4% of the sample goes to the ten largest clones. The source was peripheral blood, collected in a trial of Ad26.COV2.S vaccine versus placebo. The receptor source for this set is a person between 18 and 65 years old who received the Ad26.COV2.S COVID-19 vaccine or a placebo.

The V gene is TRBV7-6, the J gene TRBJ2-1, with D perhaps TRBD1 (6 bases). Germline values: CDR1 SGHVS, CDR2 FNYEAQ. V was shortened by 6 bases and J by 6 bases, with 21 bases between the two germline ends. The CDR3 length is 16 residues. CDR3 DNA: TGTGCCAGCAGACCCGAAGGGACATCCCCTGGCAATGAGCAGTTCTTC. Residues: CASRPEGTSPGNEQFF.

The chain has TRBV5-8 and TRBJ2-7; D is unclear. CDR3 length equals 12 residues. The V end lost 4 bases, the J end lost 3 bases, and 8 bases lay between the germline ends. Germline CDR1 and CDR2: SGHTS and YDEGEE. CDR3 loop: CASSAEDYEQYF. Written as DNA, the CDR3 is TGTGCCAGCAGCGCGGAAGACTACGAGCAGTACTTC.

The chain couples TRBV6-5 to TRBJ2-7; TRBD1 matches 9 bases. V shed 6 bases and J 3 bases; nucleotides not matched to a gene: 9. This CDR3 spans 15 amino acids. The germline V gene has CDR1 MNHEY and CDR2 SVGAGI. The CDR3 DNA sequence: TGTGCCAGCAGAGAGGGACAGGGAAGGGGCTACGAGCAGTACTTC. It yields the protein CASREGQGRGYEQYF.